This is a list of T cell receptor beta chains from one sample in a study of vaccination and CD4 T cells after COVID-19. TCRdb called the PCR reads again in MiXCR, with one record for every CDR3 protein. Of fewer than 8,500 distinct CDR3 sequences listed, approximately 46% are singletons. Their target antigens are unknown. Sample: CD4+ T cells from blood, cultured in vitro. The receptors were gathered from a human donor in good health. Both conserved end residues are part of each CDR3. Fields, in order: J gene, clone size, D gene, CDR3 length, V gene, CDR3 DNA, CDR3 protein. The D gene is left open where the match is weak. Size is stated for part of the rows, as once, few or many counts, or as a class when the clone is expanded.

>TRBJ2-5|NA|TRBD1|14|TRBV2
TGTGCCAGCAGTCTACAGGGGGGTCAAGAGACCCAGTACTTC
CASSLQGGQETQYF
>TRBJ1-5|NA|NA|13|TRBV10-3
TGTGCCATCAGTGAAAGTCAGAATCAGCCCCAGCATTTT
CAISESQNQPQHF
>TRBJ1-1|NA|NA|14|TRBV20-1
TGCAGTGCTAGGGGGGCGAGGATCGTACCTGAAGCTTTCTTT
CSARGARIVPEAFF
>TRBJ2-2|NA|NA|14|TRBV5-4
TGTGCCTCTTATCCGGGGACAAATACCGGGGAGCTGTTTTTT
CASYPGTNTGELFF
>TRBJ2-1|once|NA|13|TRBV29-1
TGCAGCGTTGAACCCGGGATTGTAGATGAGCAGTTCTTC
CSVEPGIVDEQFF
>TRBJ1-2|NA|TRBD1|14|TRBV5-1
TGCGCCAGCAGTCTTACAGGGGGTAATGGAGGCTACACCTTC
CASSLTGGNGGYTF
>TRBJ2-3|NA|NA|15|TRBV7-9
TGTGCCAGCAGCTTGGGCACACAAAACACAGATACGCAGTATTTT
CASSLGTQNTDTQYF
>TRBJ2-3|NA|NA|15|TRBV7-2
TGTGCCAGCAGCCCCGGGACACCCAGCACAGATACGCAGTATTTT
CASSPGTPSTDTQYF
>TRBJ1-2|few|NA|15|TRBV6-5
TGTGCCAGCAGTTCTAAGACAGGATCTAACTATGGCTACACCTTC
CASSSKTGSNYGYTF
>TRBJ2-7|NA|NA|12|TRBV6-1
TGTGCCAGCAGCCTCGACTACTACGAGCAGTACTTC
CASSLDYYEQYF
>TRBJ2-7|NA|NA|13|TRBV10-2
TGCGCCAGCAGTGAGTGGGGGGCTCACGAGCAGTACTTC
CASSEWGAHEQYF
>TRBJ1-3|NA|NA|14|TRBV20-1
TGCAGTGCTAGAGTTTGGGGGCTGGGAAACACCATATATTTT
CSARVWGLGNTIYF
>TRBJ1-1|NA|TRBD1|13|TRBV27
TGTGCCAGCAGAGAAACAGGGGACACTGAAGCTTTCTTT
CASRETGDTEAFF
>TRBJ1-2|NA|NA|14|TRBV30
TGTGCCTGGAGTACGCACCTCCCGAGGGTGGGCTACACCTTC
CAWSTHLPRVGYTF
>TRBJ1-1|few|NA|13|TRBV6-1
TGTGCCAGCGAAGACCAGGGGAACACTGAAGCTTTCTTT
CASEDQGNTEAFF
>TRBJ2-3|NA|NA|15|TRBV24-1
TGTGCCACCAGTGCCCAAGGAGCTAGCACAGATACGCAGTATTTT
CATSAQGASTDTQYF
>TRBJ1-2|NA|NA|14|TRBV6-2/TRBV6-3
TGTGCCAGCAGTTACACGGGACCGTTTTATGGCTACACCTTC
CASSYTGPFYGYTF
>TRBJ2-6|NA|NA|14|TRBV30
TGTGCCTGGAGTGTAAGAACTGGGGCCAACGTCCTGACTTTC
CAWSVRTGANVLTF
>TRBJ2-7|NA|NA|15|TRBV11-2
TGTGCCAGCAGCTTAGTTACGGGCGGAGCCTACGAGCAGTACTTC
CASSLVTGGAYEQYF
>TRBJ2-1|NA|TRBD2|16|TRBV6-1
TGTGCCAGCAGGCCCACTGGCGGGGGGGCCTACAATGAGCAGTTCTTC
CASRPTGGGAYNEQFF
>TRBJ1-3|NA|NA|13|TRBV7-9
TGTGCCAGCAGCTTAGGAGGGTGGAACACCATATATTTT
CASSLGGWNTIYF
>TRBJ1-1|NA|NA|14|TRBV12-3/TRBV12-4
TGTGCCAGCAGTTTCCTGGCCATGAACACTGAAGCTTTCTTT
CASSFLAMNTEAFF
>TRBJ2-7|NA|NA|12|TRBV29-1
TGCAGCGTTCTACCGCGATCCTACGAGCAGTACTTC
CSVLPRSYEQYF
>TRBJ2-1|medium-sized|TRBD2|16|TRBV20-1
TGCAGTGCTTCTGGGACTAGCGGAGTCTCCTACAATGAGCAGTTCTTC
CSASGTSGVSYNEQFF
>TRBJ1-5|few|NA|15|TRBV4-2
TGTGCCAGCAGCCAAGGTCAGGGGCCGAATCAGCCCCAGCATTTT
CASSQGQGPNQPQHF
>TRBJ1-2|NA|NA|12|TRBV7-9
TGTGCCAGCAGCTCTAGTAACTATGGCTACACCTTC
CASSSSNYGYTF